This T cell receptor (beta chain) was documented in a study of T cell repertoires in cytomegalovirus infection. At the level of the study: It was the public TCR beta signatures that indicated both CMV infection and matching HLA type. Notes on the study in general: Using cumulative public TCR beta family frequency, the authors identified those who carried CMV together with the relevant HLA. CMV-specific HLA-C-restricted TCR beta clonotypes dominated the ex vivo response.

For this clonotype: The target antigen is unknown.

In TCRdb, the reads were re-called with MiXCR into one record per CDR3 protein. The table shows under 600,000 distinct CDR3 sequences, with about 17% occurring only once. Germline V gives CDR1 MDHEN, CDR2 SYDVKM. This CDR3 is built from 15 residues. The junction had 3 bases not matched to a gene; V was cut back by 5 bases and J by 4 bases. The sample taken for sequencing was CD8+ T cells from PBMCs. The chain carries TRBV28 and TRBJ1-6, with 9 positions matching TRBD1. The source of this sequence is a human donor in good health (CMV status not recorded). Some clones in this sample may be carry-over from other donors' samples. CDR3 bases: TGTGCCAGCAGTCCCGGACAGGGGTATAATTCACCCCTCCACTTT. Amino acids: CASSPGQGYNSPLHF.